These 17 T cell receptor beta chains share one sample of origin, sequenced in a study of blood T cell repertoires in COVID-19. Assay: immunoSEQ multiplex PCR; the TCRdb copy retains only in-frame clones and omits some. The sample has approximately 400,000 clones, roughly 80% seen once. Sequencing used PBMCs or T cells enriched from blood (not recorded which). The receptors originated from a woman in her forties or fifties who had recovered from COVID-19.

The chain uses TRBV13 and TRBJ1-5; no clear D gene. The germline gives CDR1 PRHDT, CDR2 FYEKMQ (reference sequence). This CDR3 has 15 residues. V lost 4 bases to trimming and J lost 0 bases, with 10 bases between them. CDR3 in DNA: TGTGCCAGCAGCTCCCGGGGAAATAGCAATCAGCCCCAGCATTTT. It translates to CASSSRGNSNQPQHF.

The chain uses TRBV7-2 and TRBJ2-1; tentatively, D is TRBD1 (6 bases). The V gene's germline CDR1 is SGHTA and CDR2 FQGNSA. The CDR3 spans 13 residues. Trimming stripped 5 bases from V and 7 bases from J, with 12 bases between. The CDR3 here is CASSTQGRNEQFF. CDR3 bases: TGTGCCAGCAGCACACAGGGTCGAAATGAGCAGTTCTTC.

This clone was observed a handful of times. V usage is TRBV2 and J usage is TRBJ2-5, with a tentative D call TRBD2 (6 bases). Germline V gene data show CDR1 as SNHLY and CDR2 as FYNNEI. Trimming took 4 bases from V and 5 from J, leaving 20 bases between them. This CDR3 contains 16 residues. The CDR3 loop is CASSVSPAEGYETQYF. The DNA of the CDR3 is TGTGCCAGCAGTGTTAGTCCAGCGGAGGGCTATGAGACCCAGTACTTC.

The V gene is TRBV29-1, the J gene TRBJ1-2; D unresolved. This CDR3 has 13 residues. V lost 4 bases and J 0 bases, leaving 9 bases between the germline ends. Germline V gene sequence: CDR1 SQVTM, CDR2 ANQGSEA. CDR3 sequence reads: CSVGGLPNYGYTF. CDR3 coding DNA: TGCAGCGTTGGTGGGCTACCTAACTATGGCTACACCTTC.

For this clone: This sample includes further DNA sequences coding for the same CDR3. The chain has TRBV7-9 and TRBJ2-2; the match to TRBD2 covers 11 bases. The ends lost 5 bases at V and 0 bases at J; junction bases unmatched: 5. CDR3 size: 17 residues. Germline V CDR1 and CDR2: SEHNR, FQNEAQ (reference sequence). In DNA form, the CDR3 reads TGTGCCAGCAGCCGTCGACTAGCGGGAACGAACACCGGGGAGCTGTTTTTT. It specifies CASSRRLAGTNTGELFF.

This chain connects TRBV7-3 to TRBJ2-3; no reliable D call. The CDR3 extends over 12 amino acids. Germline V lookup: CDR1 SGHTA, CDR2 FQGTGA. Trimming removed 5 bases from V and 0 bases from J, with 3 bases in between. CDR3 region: CASSQSTDTQYF. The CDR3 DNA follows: TGTGCCAGCAGCCAAAGCACAGATACGCAGTATTTT. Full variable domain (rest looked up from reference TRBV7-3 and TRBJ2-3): GAGVSQTPSNKVTEKGKYVELRCDPISGHTALYWYRQSLGQGPEFLIYFQGTGAADDSGLPNDRFFAVRPEGSVSTLKIQRTERGDSAVYLCASSQSTDTQYFGPGTRLTVL.

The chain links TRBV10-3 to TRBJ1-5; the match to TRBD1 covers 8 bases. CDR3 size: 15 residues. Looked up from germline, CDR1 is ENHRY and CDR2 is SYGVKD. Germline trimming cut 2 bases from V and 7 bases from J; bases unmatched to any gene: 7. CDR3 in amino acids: CAISELTGVGQPQHF. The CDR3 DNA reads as TGTGCCATCAGTGAGCTGACAGGGGTGGGCCAGCCCCAGCATTTT.

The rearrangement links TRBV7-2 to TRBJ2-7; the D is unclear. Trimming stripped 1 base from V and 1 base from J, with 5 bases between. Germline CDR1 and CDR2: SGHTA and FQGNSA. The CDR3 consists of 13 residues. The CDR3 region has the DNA TGTGCCAGCAGCTTAGAACAGTCCTACGAGCAGTACTTC. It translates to CASSLEQSYEQYF.

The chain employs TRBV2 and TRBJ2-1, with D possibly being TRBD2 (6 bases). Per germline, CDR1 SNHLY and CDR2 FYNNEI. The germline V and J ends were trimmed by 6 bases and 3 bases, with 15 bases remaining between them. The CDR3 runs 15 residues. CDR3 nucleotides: TGTGCCAGCAGGTTGATGCGGGAAATCTACAATGAGCAGTTCTTC. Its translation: CASRLMREIYNEQFF.

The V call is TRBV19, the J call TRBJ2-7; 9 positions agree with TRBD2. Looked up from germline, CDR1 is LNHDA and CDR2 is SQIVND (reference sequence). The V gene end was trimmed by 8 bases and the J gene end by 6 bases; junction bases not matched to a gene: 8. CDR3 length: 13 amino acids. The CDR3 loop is CASHSSGDSEQYF. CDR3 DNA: TGTGCCAGTCACTCTAGCGGGGACTCCGAGCAGTACTTC.

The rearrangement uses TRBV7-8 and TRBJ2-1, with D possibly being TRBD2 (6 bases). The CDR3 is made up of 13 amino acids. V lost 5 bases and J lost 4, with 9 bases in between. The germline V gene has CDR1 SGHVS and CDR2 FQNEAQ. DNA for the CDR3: TGTGCCAGCAGCCGGGACTTATACAATGAGCAGTTCTTC. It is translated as CASSRDLYNEQFF.

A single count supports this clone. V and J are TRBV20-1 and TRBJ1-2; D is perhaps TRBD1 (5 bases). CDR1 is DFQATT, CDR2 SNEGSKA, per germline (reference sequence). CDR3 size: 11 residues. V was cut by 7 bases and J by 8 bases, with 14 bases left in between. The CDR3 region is CSGDFLGGYTF. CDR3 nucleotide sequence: TGCAGTGGGGACTTCCTCGGGGGCTACACCTTC.

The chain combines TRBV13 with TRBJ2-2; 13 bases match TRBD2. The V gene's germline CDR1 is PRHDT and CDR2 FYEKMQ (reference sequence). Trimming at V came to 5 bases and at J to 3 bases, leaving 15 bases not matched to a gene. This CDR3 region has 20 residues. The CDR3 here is CASSRGTSGARQGYTGELFF. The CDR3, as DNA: TGTGCCAGCAGCCGCGGGACTAGCGGGGCGCGCCAAGGCTACACCGGGGAGCTGTTTTTT.

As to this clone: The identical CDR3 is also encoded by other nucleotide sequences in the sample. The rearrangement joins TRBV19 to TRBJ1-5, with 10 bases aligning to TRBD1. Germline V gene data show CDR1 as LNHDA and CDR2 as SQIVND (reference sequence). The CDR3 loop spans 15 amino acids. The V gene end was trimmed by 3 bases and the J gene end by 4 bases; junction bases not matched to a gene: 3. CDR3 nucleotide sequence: TGTGCCAGTAGTATCGGACAGGGGGGTAATCAGCCCCAGCATTTT. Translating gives CASSIGQGGNQPQHF. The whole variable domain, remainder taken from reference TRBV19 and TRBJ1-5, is DGGITQSPKYLFRKEGQNVTLSCEQNLNHDAMYWYRQDPGQGLRLIYYSQIVNDFQKGDIAEGYSVSREKKESFPLTVTSAQKNPTAFYLCASSIGQGGNQPQHFGDGTRLSIL.

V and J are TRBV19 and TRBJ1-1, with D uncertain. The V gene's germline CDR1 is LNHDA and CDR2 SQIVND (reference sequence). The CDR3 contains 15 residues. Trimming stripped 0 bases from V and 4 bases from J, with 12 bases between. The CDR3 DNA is TGTGCCAGTAGTATAGACTCCGTGGGCCCCACTGAAGCTTTCTTT. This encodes CASSIDSVGPTEAFF.

The CDR3 reads CASSPQGTGTLSGNTIYF. The CDR3 nucleotides are TGTGCCAGCTCACCACAAGGGACAGGAACCCTCTCTGGAAACACCATATATTTT. The chain has TRBV18 and TRBJ1-3; 8 nucleotides align to TRBD1. The CDR3 extends over 18 amino acids. V shed 1 base, J shed 0 bases, and the junction held 8 bases outside the gene matches. Germline CDR1 reads KGHSH; CDR2 reads LQKENI. Full variable domain (missing parts from reference TRBV18 and TRBJ1-3): NAGVMQNPRHLVRRRGQEARLRCSPMKGHSHVYWYRQLPEEGLKFMVYLQKENIIDESGMPKERFSAEFPKEGPSILRIQQVVRGDSAAYFCASSPQGTGTLSGNTIYFGEGSWLTVV.

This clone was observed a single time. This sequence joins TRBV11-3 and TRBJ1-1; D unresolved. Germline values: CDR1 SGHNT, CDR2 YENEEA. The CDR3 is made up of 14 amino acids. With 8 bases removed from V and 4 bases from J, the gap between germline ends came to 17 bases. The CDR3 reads CASGSFGGTTEAFF. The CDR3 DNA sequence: TGTGCCAGCGGAAGCTTTGGAGGTACCACTGAAGCTTTCTTT.